These T cell receptor beta chains were read from a single sample in a study of OX40 agonist ivuxolimab in advanced cancers. The assay was immunoSEQ multiplex PCR, and TCRdb's table has in-frame clones only and misses some. The repertoire holds around 25,000 clones, with about 86% as singletons. The sample consisted of CD4+ or CD8+ T cells sorted from blood, taken in a trial of the OX40 agonist ivuxolimab. The receptors derive from an adult with an advanced solid tumor such as melanoma, head and neck, liver or kidney cancer. Both conserved end residues are part of each CDR3. Fields, in order: J gene, V gene, D gene, clone size, CDR3 DNA, CDR3 protein. The D gene is left open where the match is weak. Rows may omit the clone size; those that give it use once, few, many or a size class.

J: TRBJ1-1; V: TRBV4-1; D: NA; size: NA; DNA: TGCGCCAGCAGCTTGGGGGGGAACACTGAAGCTTTCTTT; CDR3: CASSLGGNTEAFF
J: TRBJ1-2; V: TRBV28; D: NA; size: few; DNA: TGTGCCAGCAGTTTATTGGGGGAGGTCACCTATGGCTACACCTTC; CDR3: CASSLLGEVTYGYTF
J: TRBJ1-5; V: TRBV4-1; D: NA; size: NA; DNA: TGCGCCAGCAGCCAAGATCCGGGGTTCAATCAGCCCCAGCATTTT; CDR3: CASSQDPGFNQPQHF
J: TRBJ2-1; V: TRBV4-3; D: NA; size: NA; DNA: TGCGCCAGCAGCCAAGAGTTTGGGGTGGATGAGCAGTTCTTC; CDR3: CASSQEFGVDEQFF
J: TRBJ2-2; V: TRBV7-2; D: NA; size: NA; DNA: TGTGCCAGCAGCGTCACGGGCACCGGGGAGCTGTTTTTT; CDR3: CASSVTGTGELFF
J: TRBJ1-2; V: TRBV28; D: NA; size: once; DNA: TGTGCCAGCAGTAAAGGGAGTCTCTATGGCTACACCTTC; CDR3: CASSKGSLYGYTF
J: TRBJ2-5; V: TRBV2; D: NA; size: NA; DNA: TGTGCCAGCAGTGAATGGGGACCGCAGCGAGAGACCCAGTACTTC; CDR3: CASSEWGPQRETQYF
J: TRBJ1-2; V: TRBV6-1; D: TRBD1; size: NA; DNA: TGTGCCAGTGCCTACGAGGGGGCACATGGCTACACCTTC; CDR3: CASAYEGAHGYTF
J: TRBJ2-2; V: TRBV2; D: NA; size: NA; DNA: TGTGCCAGCAGTGAAAGGGGGTTTGCGGGAGAACAAACCGGGGAGCTGTTTTTT; CDR3: CASSERGFAGEQTGELFF
J: TRBJ2-7; V: TRBV19; D: TRBD1; size: NA; DNA: TGTGCCAGTAGTGCCCGGGACAGCTACCCTGTGGAGCAGTACTTC; CDR3: CASSARDSYPVEQYF
J: TRBJ2-1; V: TRBV5-1; D: NA; size: NA; DNA: TGCGCCAGCAGCTTGGATGCATCCTACAATGAGCAGTTCTTC; CDR3: CASSLDASYNEQFF
J: TRBJ2-2; V: TRBV13; D: NA; size: NA; DNA: TGTGCCAGCAGCCAACCCGGGATTGTTGAGACGGGCACCGGGGAGCTGTTTTTT; CDR3: CASSQPGIVETGTGELFF
J: TRBJ2-2; V: TRBV5-4; D: TRBD2; size: NA; DNA: TGTGCCAGCACCTTGGGACTAGCGGGGAACACCGGGGAGCTGTTTTTT; CDR3: CASTLGLAGNTGELFF
J: TRBJ2-7; V: TRBV27; D: NA; size: few; DNA: TGTGCCAGCAGCTATCAGGGCGCAGGGTACGAGCAGTACTTC; CDR3: CASSYQGAGYEQYF
J: TRBJ1-2; V: TRBV4-3; D: NA; size: NA; DNA: TGCGCCAGCAGCCAAGAGGTGGGACAAGGAGATGGCTACACCTTC; CDR3: CASSQEVGQGDGYTF
J: TRBJ2-1; V: TRBV9; D: TRBD2; size: NA; DNA: TGTGCCAGCAGCGGGGACCGGCTAGCGGGGTACAATGAGCAGTTCTTC; CDR3: CASSGDRLAGYNEQFF